Many counts were recorded for the clone carrying this T cell receptor (beta chain). Its specificity is not known. Use was made of under 1.1 million CD4+ or CD8+ T cells in sorted libraries. CDR3 length: 13 residues. CDR1 and CDR2 from the germline V gene are SGHTA and FQGNSA. With 5 bases clipped from V and 4 bases from J, the junction kept 3 bases outside the gene matches. This specimen belongs to a study of neurological immune-mediated disorders. The cDNA was produced through 5'RACE with 10-nucleotide random UMIs. Over 200 million TCR-beta sequences (from 15-18 subjects) were yielded by each sequencing run. Each CDR3 protein gets one entry after TCRdb re-called the 5' RACE reads with MiXCR. This table holds some 47,000 distinct CDR3 sequences, roughly 6.3% found once. Study results and limitations: None of the CDR3 amino acid sequences found in expanded clones was shared across subjects. This suggests that the TCR-beta repertoires were private in all groups.

The J gene is TRBJ2-7, the V gene TRBV7-2; 9 bases line up with TRBD2. The sequence derives from a woman in her forties in good health. Sequencing was performed on CD4+ T cells from blood. The CDR3 DNA follows: TGTGCCAGCAGCGCGAGCGGGAGGTACGAGCAGTACTTC. This translates into CASSASGRYEQYF.